This T cell receptor (beta chain) was identified in a study of blood T cell repertoires in COVID-19. Study summary: The samples span acute and convalescent COVID-19 from the United States, Italy and Spain. The analysed material was cDNA or gDNA that came from T cells, B-cell-depleted T cells, or PBMCs.

The authors' processing: Amplifying reference gene primers gave estimates of nucleated cell counts. The method was immunoSEQ multiplex PCR; TCRdb's version includes in-frame clones alone and lacks a portion of them. D and trimming come from the DNA, and the V and J calls and clone size come from that table. The sample includes nearly 200,000 clones, roughly 79% of them seen just once. V lost 3 bases and J 0 bases, leaving 10 bases between the germline ends. This CDR3 comprises 14 residues. Germline CDR1 is DFQATT and CDR2 is SNEGSKA (reference sequence). Sequenced sample: peripheral blood. The rearrangement links TRBV20-1 to TRBJ2-3; D unclear. This sequence originates from a human donor with acute or convalescent COVID-19. The donor label of this sample is uncertain. The CDR3, as DNA: TGCAGTGCTAGTTTCGAAACTAGCACAGATACGCAGTATTTT. Its protein product is CSASFETSTDTQYF.